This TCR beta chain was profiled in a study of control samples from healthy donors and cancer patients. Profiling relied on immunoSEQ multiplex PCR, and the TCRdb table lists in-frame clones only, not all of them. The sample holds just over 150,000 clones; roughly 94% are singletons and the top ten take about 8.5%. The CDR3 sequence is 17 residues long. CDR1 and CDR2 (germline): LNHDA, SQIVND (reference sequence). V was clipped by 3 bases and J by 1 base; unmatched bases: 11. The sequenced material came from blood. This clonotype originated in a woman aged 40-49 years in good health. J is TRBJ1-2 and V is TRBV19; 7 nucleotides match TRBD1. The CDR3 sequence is CASSIPSGRGVNYGYTF. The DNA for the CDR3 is TGTGCCAGTAGTATTCCCTCTGGCAGGGGGGTTAACTATGGCTACACCTTC.